This T cell receptor (beta chain) was identified during a study of blood T cells in healthy people across ages. Through a sample-barcoded 5' primer and a J-beta primer mix, a second PCR was run for about 6 to 11 cycles. TCRdb called the 5' RACE reads again in MiXCR, with one record for every CDR3 protein. This sample has around 870,000 distinct CDR3 sequences, with under 35% found just once. This clonotype was picked up many times. This CDR3 region has 14 residues. Germline V lookup: CDR1 SGHTA, CDR2 FQGNSA. The V gene lost 1 base and the J gene lost 3 bases, with 10 bases spanning the gap. The chain has TRBV7-2 and TRBJ2-7; possibly TRBD1 or TRBD2 for D (5 bases each). The sample comprised blood. The receptor was isolated from a woman aged 80 or older in good health. The CDR3 coding sequence is TGTGCCAGCAGCTTAGGGGAGAGGGGCTACGAGCAGTACTTC. Translating it yields CASSLGERGYEQYF.